This passage covers 30 T cell receptor beta chains from one sample sequenced in a study of vaccination effects on CD4 cells after COVID-19. Their antigens are not known. Antigen-specific CD4+ T cells were expanded with viral peptide pools in the ViraFEST assay before sequencing. Subsequent to approximately 9 days of culture, CD4+ T cells were isolated. It was between March and December 2020 that the person had a SARS-CoV-2 infection confirmed by PCR. Produced via immunoSEQ multiplex PCR; TCRdb's table is partial and in-frame only. The sample carries around 53,000 clones, 65% to 80% recorded once. The specimen comprised CD4+ T cells from PBMCs cultured with HIV peptides, sampled before COVID-19 vaccination. Subset here: HIV-1 Nef peptide pool negative control/reference culture. These TCRs come from a human donor who had a prior SARS-CoV-2 infection.

The chain couples TRBV2 to TRBJ2-7, with TRBD1 matching 7 bases. The V and J ends lost 7 bases and 4 bases, in that order; junction bases with no gene match: 10. This CDR3 region has 14 residues. CDR1 is SNHLY, CDR2 FYNNEI, per germline. CDR3 sequence: CASMWDRGTYEQYF. In nucleotides, the CDR3 is TGTGCCAGCATGTGGGACAGAGGAACTTACGAGCAGTACTTC.

The chain has TRBV6-2 or TRBV6-3 and TRBJ2-5; TRBD1 might be the D (5 bases). CDR1 and CDR2 from the germline V gene are MNHEY and SVGEGT. Trimming shortened V by 6 bases and J by 7 bases, and 12 bases separated the two germline ends. The CDR3 is 12 amino acids. The CDR3: CASSSRVGTQYF. CDR3 in DNA: TGTGCCAGCAGCAGCAGGGTGGGGACCCAGTACTTC.

The gene calls are TRBV9 and TRBJ1-4; 9 bases are a match to TRBD1. Germline V gene data show CDR1 as SGDLS and CDR2 as YYNGEE. V lost 0 bases and J lost 14; bases outside the gene matches: 8. The CDR3 spans 14 residues. The CDR3 DNA reads TGTGCCAGCAGCGTAGCCCCGGGACAGGGAGGGCTGTTTTTT. Protein sequence: CASSVAPGQGGLFF.

V gene TRBV2 combines with J gene TRBJ2-1; D is perhaps TRBD1 (6 bases). Germline V CDR1 and CDR2: SNHLY, FYNNEI. This CDR3 has 14 residues. Trimming took off 5 bases at V and 3 bases at J, with 11 bases between the two ends. The CDR3 DNA reads as TGTGCCAGCAGTAAAACAGGGTACTACAATGAGCAGTTCTTC. Translation: CASSKTGYYNEQFF. Full variable domain (remainder filled in from reference TRBV2 and TRBJ2-1): EPEVTQTPSHQVTQMGQEVILRCVPISNHLYFYWYRQILGQKVEFLVSFYNNEISEKSEIFDDQFSVERPDGSNFTLKIRSTKLEDSAMYFCASSKTGYYNEQFFGPGTRLTVL.

The V and J genes are TRBV30 and TRBJ2-3, with TRBD1 matching 9 bases. Trimming took 2 bases from V and 4 from J; bases not matched to a gene: 7. CDR3 length: 15 residues. Germline assignment: CDR1 GTSNPN and CDR2 SVGIG (reference sequence). CDR3 region: CAWSLGQGFADTQYF. The CDR3 nucleotides are TGTGCCTGGAGTTTGGGACAGGGATTCGCAGATACGCAGTATTTT.

This clone has only one observation. V and J are TRBV6-5 and TRBJ2-7; 7 nucleotides align to TRBD1. There are 13 residues in the CDR3. Trimming removed 6 bases from V and 2 bases from J; junction bases left unmatched: 4. CDR1 MNHEY and CDR2 SVGAGI come from the germline V gene. The CDR3 bases are TGTGCCAGCAGCCAGACAGGGACCTACGAGCAGTACTTC. It specifies CASSQTGTYEQYF.

Only one count was recorded for this clone. The chain combines TRBV5-1 with TRBJ2-1; possible D gene TRBD1, 6 bases. V was cut by 4 bases and J by 8 bases, with 10 bases left in between. CDR3 length: 12 amino acids. Germline V gene sequence: CDR1 SGHRS, CDR2 YFSETQ. CDR3 bases: TGCGCCAGCAGCGATCAGGGGCATGAGCAGTTCTTC. Translating it yields CASSDQGHEQFF.

The V call is TRBV2, the J call TRBJ1-4; D is uncertain. The CDR3 contains 12 residues. CDR1 is SNHLY, CDR2 FYNNEI, per germline. V gave up 4 bases and J gave up 3 bases, with 3 bases separating them. CDR3 nucleotides: TGTGCCAGCAGTGTTTCTAATGAAAAACTGTTTTTT. The encoded protein is CASSVSNEKLFF.

This clone was detected once. This chain's CDR3 is CASSQVRGYGYTF. For the CDR3, the DNA is TGTGCCAGCAGCCAAGTCAGGGGGTATGGCTACACCTTC. This chain connects TRBV14 to TRBJ1-2; 7 bases match TRBD1. Trimming at V came to 1 base and at J to 5 bases, leaving 1 base not matched to a gene. Germline CDR1 and CDR2: SGHDN and FVKESK. The CDR3 is made up of 13 amino acids.

This chain uses TRBV7-9 with TRBJ1-1; D gene ambiguous. Trimming took 5 bases from V and 1 from J, leaving 8 bases between them. CDR3 length equals 13 residues. Germline CDR1 is SEHNR and CDR2 is FQNEAQ (reference sequence). Here the CDR3 reads CASSPQGNTEAFF. The CDR3 DNA follows: TGTGCCAGCAGCCCACAAGGGAACACTGAAGCTTTCTTT. Filled out from reference TRBV7-9 and TRBJ1-1, the complete variable domain reads DTGVSQNPRHKITKRGQNVTFRCDPISEHNRLYWYRQTLGQGPEFLTYFQNEAQLEKSRLLSDRFSAERPKGSFSTLEIQRTEQGDSAMYLCASSPQGNTEAFFGQGTRLTVV.

The chain is built from TRBV5-1 and TRBJ2-1; D is ambiguous. CDR1 SGHRS and CDR2 YFSETQ come from the germline V gene. This CDR3 is built from 15 residues. V was pared by 4 bases and J by 6 bases, with 17 bases between. The CDR3 region has the DNA TGCGCCAGCAGCCCCACACCCGCCAGTATCAATGAGCAGTTCTTC. Its protein product is CASSPTPASINEQFF.

The V call is TRBV15, the J call TRBJ1-1, with TRBD1 as a possible D gene (6 bases). With 4 bases removed from V and 4 bases from J, the gap between germline ends came to 13 bases. The CDR3 consists of 14 residues. Germline loops: CDR1 LNHNV, CDR2 YYDKDF (reference sequence). The chain's CDR3 is CATSKGGRFTEAFF. The CDR3 nucleotides read TGTGCCACCAGCAAAGGGGGTAGGTTCACTGAAGCTTTCTTT.

CDR3 in DNA: TGTGCCAGTAGTGTCAGAACTAGCGGTACGCAGTATTTT. Its translation: CASSVRTSGTQYF. The chain employs TRBV19 and TRBJ2-3, with 8 bases aligning to TRBD2. CDR3 size: 13 residues. V lost 5 bases to trimming and J lost 8 bases; unmatched junction nucleotides: 6. CDR1 and CDR2 (germline): LNHDA, SQIVND (reference sequence).

The chain is built from TRBV7-3 and TRBJ2-3, with 7 bases identical to TRBD2. Trimming at V came to 1 base and at J to 5 bases, leaving 9 bases not matched to a gene. Germline CDR1 reads SGHTA; CDR2 reads FQGTGA. The CDR3 has 16 residues. This chain's CDR3 is CASSLSGAGAGDTQYF. The CDR3 DNA follows: TGTGCCAGCAGCTTAAGTGGGGCGGGAGCAGGAGATACGCAGTATTTT.

This clone is deemed medium-sized. The chain is built from TRBV2 and TRBJ2-7; D is unresolved. Trimming removed 6 bases at V and 5 bases at J, with 8 bases between. Germline V gene data show CDR1 as SNHLY and CDR2 as FYNNEI. CDR3 length: 11 residues. CDR3: CASSPYHEQYF. CDR3 in DNA: TGTGCCAGCAGCCCCTACCACGAGCAGTACTTC.

The genes are TRBV24-1 and TRBJ2-5; the D is unclear. Germline values: CDR1 KGHDR, CDR2 SFDVKD. V gave up 5 bases and J gave up 2 bases, with 8 bases separating them. The CDR3 loop spans 13 amino acids. This chain's CDR3 is CATSGSRQETQYF. The CDR3 coding sequence is TGTGCCACCAGTGGATCGAGACAAGAGACCCAGTACTTC.

This chain links TRBV21-1 with TRBJ1-6. TRBV21-1 is annotated as a pseudogene. This CDR3 is 15 amino acids long. The CDR3: CASSGGKSYNSPLHF. The CDR3 DNA is TGTGCCAGCAGTGGCGGAAAGAGCTATAATTCACCCCTCCACTTT.

The rearrangement links TRBV9 to TRBJ2-1, with 7 nucleotides matching TRBD1. Germline CDR1 reads SGDLS; CDR2 reads YYNGEE. The V and J ends lost 2 bases and 6 bases, in that order; junction bases with no gene match: 5. This CDR3 is 14 amino acids long. CDR3 loop: CASSVMGQRNEQFF. CDR3 DNA sequence: TGTGCCAGCAGCGTCATGGGACAGCGCAATGAGCAGTTCTTC.

The rearrangement uses TRBV2 and TRBJ2-3; D is unresolved. Trimming cost V 6 bases and J 2 bases, with 9 bases left between them. This CDR3 is built from 13 residues. Per the germline V gene, CDR1 is SNHLY and CDR2 is FYNNEI. Written as DNA, the CDR3 is TGTGCCAGCAGAGGTCGGTACACAGATACGCAGTATTTT. As protein: CASRGRYTDTQYF. Together with reference TRBV2 and TRBJ2-3, the CDR3 gives the full variable domain: EPEVTQTPSHQVTQMGQEVILRCVPISNHLYFYWYRQILGQKVEFLVSFYNNEISEKSEIFDDQFSVERPDGSNFTLKIRSTKLEDSAMYFCASRGRYTDTQYFGPGTRLTVL.

This clone was seen once. The rearrangement uses TRBV9 and TRBJ2-3; TRBD1 might be the D (5 bases). This CDR3 is 17 amino acids long. Germline values: CDR1 SGDLS, CDR2 YYNGEE. V gave up 0 bases and J gave up 4 bases, with 18 bases separating them. The CDR3 spells CASSVGSGMGTPDTQYF. DNA for the CDR3: TGTGCCAGCAGCGTAGGTTCAGGGATGGGCACGCCAGATACGCAGTATTTT.

This clone was observed a few times. The V gene is TRBV3-1 (or the pseudogene TRBV3-2), the J gene TRBJ2-1, with D unclear. The ends were cut back, 2 bases at V and 0 bases at J, with 8 bases in the middle. The CDR3 contains 15 residues. In germline, CDR1 is LGHDT, CDR2 YNNKEL (reference sequence). In DNA, the CDR3 is TGTGCCAGCAGCCAAAGGTCCAGCTCCTACAATGAGCAGTTCTTC. It specifies CASSQRSSSYNEQFF.

This clone turned up a few times. The CDR3 here is CASSPGTGRPPQHF. The CDR3 bases are TGTGCCAGCTCACCCGGGACAGGGAGACCGCCCCAGCATTTT. This chain joins TRBV18 and TRBJ1-5, with 9 bases aligning to TRBD1. The CDR3 length is 14 residues. J lost 9 bases, V lost 3 bases, and 6 bases had no gene match. CDR1 is KGHSH, CDR2 LQKENI, per germline. Filled out from reference TRBV18 and TRBJ1-5, the complete variable domain reads NAGVMQNPRHLVRRRGQEARLRCSPMKGHSHVYWYRQLPEEGLKFMVYLQKENIIDESGMPKERFSAEFPKEGPSILRIQQVVRGDSAAYFCASSPGTGRPPQHFGDGTRLSIL.

This clone appeared a few times. V is TRBV11-2 and J is TRBJ2-1; a weak D match, TRBD2 (6 bases). Germline-derived CDR1 and CDR2 are SGHAT and FQNNGV. V was trimmed by 7 bases and J by 4 bases, leaving 8 bases between them. The CDR3 has 12 amino acids. The CDR3 loop is CASTDYYNEQFF. The CDR3 DNA sequence: TGTGCCAGCACGGACTATTACAATGAGCAGTTCTTC. Full variable domain (remainder filled in from reference TRBV11-2 and TRBJ2-1): EAGVAQSPRYKIIEKRQSVAFWCNPISGHATLYWYQQILGQGPKLLIQFQNNGVVDDSQLPKDRFSAERLKGVDSTLKIQPAKLEDSAVYLCASTDYYNEQFFGPGTRLTVL.

The chain employs TRBV9 and TRBJ2-1, with 11 bases matching TRBD2. Germline CDR1 and CDR2: SGDLS and YYNGEE. The CDR3 has 16 amino acids. V was clipped by 0 bases and J by 8 bases; unmatched bases: 7. CDR3 DNA: TGTGCCAGCAGCGTAGGGTTTAGCGGGGGGGTCTATGAGCAGTTCTTC. As protein: CASSVGFSGGVYEQFF. Using reference TRBV9 and TRBJ2-1 for the parts outside the CDR3, the full variable domain is DSGVTQTPKHLITATGQRVTLRCSPRSGDLSVYWYQQSLDQGLQFLIQYYNGEERAKGNILERFSAQQFPDLHSELNLSSLELGDSALYFCASSVGFSGGVYEQFFGPGTRLTVL.

V usage is TRBV19 and J usage is TRBJ2-5, with D perhaps being TRBD1 or TRBD2 (5 bases each). V shed 3 bases and J shed 5 bases, with 16 bases lying between them. CDR1 is LNHDA and CDR2 is SQIVND in the germline V gene (reference sequence). This CDR3 has 15 amino acids. CDR3 DNA sequence: TGTGCCAGTAGTATCGCCAGGGCGGGTGGTGAGACCCAGTACTTC. Translated: CASSIARAGGETQYF.

The gene calls are TRBV2 and TRBJ2-2; D is unresolved. CDR1 is SNHLY and CDR2 is FYNNEI in the germline V gene. The CDR3 has 13 residues. Trimming took off 7 bases at V and 2 bases at J, with 8 bases between the two ends. CDR3 in amino acids: CASNSRNTGELFF. The CDR3 nucleotides read TGTGCCAGCAACAGCCGAAACACCGGGGAGCTGTTTTTT.

This clone showed up just a few times. J is TRBJ1-5 and V is TRBV6-6; D remains unclear. Germline lookup yields CDR1 MNHNY and CDR2 SVGAGI (reference sequence). The CDR3 totals 11 residues. V was shortened by 4 bases and J by 9 bases, with 7 bases between the two germline ends. DNA of the CDR3: TGTGCCAGCAGTTTGAATGGGCCCCAGCATTTT. Residues: CASSLNGPQHF.

The V call is TRBV7-2, the J call TRBJ1-1; D is perhaps TRBD1 (5 bases). The CDR3 runs to 15 residues. The germline CDR1 and CDR2 sequences are SGHTA and FQGNSA. V was cut by 3 bases and J by 4 bases, with 15 bases left in between. CDR3 in amino acids: CASSFLRQGGTEAFF. For the CDR3, the DNA is TGTGCCAGCAGCTTTCTCCGCCAGGGTGGCACTGAAGCTTTCTTT.

J is TRBJ1-1 and V is TRBV2, with a possible D match to TRBD1 (5 bases). CDR3 size: 12 residues. Trimming pared 5 bases from V and 11 bases from J, leaving 15 bases between. Germline assignment: CDR1 SNHLY and CDR2 FYNNEI. CDR3 DNA: TGTGCCAGCAGTTCCGGGACCCGCCCGGCTTTCTTT. Its translation: CASSSGTRPAFF. The full variable domain, with the rest looked up from reference TRBV2 and TRBJ1-1, is EPEVTQTPSHQVTQMGQEVILRCVPISNHLYFYWYRQILGQKVEFLVSFYNNEISEKSEIFDDQFSVERPDGSNFTLKIRSTKLEDSAMYFCASSSGTRPAFFGQGTRLTVV.

The chain carries TRBV25-1 and TRBJ2-7; no clear D gene. Germline CDR1 is MGHDK and CDR2 is SYGVNS. The CDR3 contains 13 residues. Between the trimmed V and J ends, which lost 5 bases and 0 bases, there was a span of 8 bases. CDR3 residues: CASSSDSSYEQYF. CDR3 coding DNA: TGTGCCAGCAGTTCTGATAGCTCCTACGAGCAGTACTTC.